This T cell receptor (beta chain) was captured by sequencing in a study of shared clonotypes between healthy human individuals (dated by TCRdb to about 2020). Describing the broader study: Three men and a couple of women, aged 18 to 49 years, made up the cohort. Blood TCR repertoires of five healthy adults were deeply sequenced to estimate repertoire size and the extent of clonotype sharing between individuals. Between about 0.8 and 8.9 billion PBMCs per donor were obtained by leukapheresis. For each donor, three plates each were used for CD4 naive and CD4 memory, two plates were used for CD8 naive, and one plate was used for CD8 memory. Different laboratories and diverse techniques were used to prepare libraries and sequence TCR repertoires, to increase sequencing depth and limit assay-specific biases. General study outcomes and caveats: Because the study included only a small number of donors, the genetic and exposure-history diversity represented was limited. About 5% of naive CD4, more than 3% of naive CD8, roughly 2.4% of memory CD4, and 0.35% to 0.5% of memory CD8 clonotypes were shared across several donors. Sampling was limited to blood, and TCR repertoires in tissue likely differ from TCR repertoires in blood. Pairwise subsampling indicated that sequencing depth was expected to affect the degree of clonotype sharing among donors. Compared with non-shared clonotypes, clonotypes shared by all four sorted-subset donors had higher generation probabilities. Naive subsets generally had larger estimated clonotype richness than memory subsets did. Rarefaction of sorted-subset datasets indicated incomplete sequencing despite the large sequencing depth.

Using the deep immunoSEQ assay, TCR CDR3 regions were amplified from genomic DNA by multiplex PCR. For each cell subset, the extracted genomic DNA was distributed evenly across all wells of several immunoSEQ 96-well plates, and each plate served as one replicate. For sorted subsets, approximately 190 ng of genomic DNA, equivalent to some 30,000 T cell genomes, went into each replicate PCR. Purified libraries were measured with a Qubit 3.0 fluorometer, size-checked on a Bioanalyzer 2100, and measured again with the KAPA Library Quantification kit. Every immunoSEQ 96-well plate was sequenced on a separate single-read 150-cycle Illumina NextSeq 550 flow cell. The paper's processing steps were these. Because only junctional sequences without quality scores were contained in the immunoSEQ output, filtering matching that applied to full-length reads could not be performed. To assign V/J genes and CDR3, sequences were annotated against IMGT germline references using PyIR, a Python wrapper for IgBLAST v1.9. Reads were filtered out if the reads had weak V/J assignments (E-value above 1e-6), no CDR3, stop codons, out-of-frame junctions, or ambiguous translated residues. V3J clonotypes were defined by identical inferred V gene, J gene, and CDR3 amino acid sequence. Percentage overlap between repertoires was calculated by dividing the number of shared unique clonotypes by the size of the smaller repertoire. Richness of each repertoire was evaluated using RTK rarefaction, the Chao1 estimator, and Recon v2.1 estimates of unobserved clonotypes. OLGA was used to compute generation probabilities for all TCRbeta clonotypes that the gDNA method yielded from four donors. Not all clones reach the TCRdb copy of this immuneACCESS table, which keeps in-frame sequences only. Checked studies attribute under half of the gap to unresolved V genes and leave the rest unexplained. That table gives V, J and clone size, and the DNA gave D and trimming. This sample holds roughly 2,500,000 clones; 93% were observed only once. The ten largest account for more than 0.35% of the sample.

The CDR3 has 14 amino acids, counting the end cysteine and phenylalanine. The read is trimmed to its CDR3 DNA, 42 bases read in frame from base 1. The V and J ends are trimmed by 9 bases and 3 bases, leaving 14 bases between them. The germline V gene (reference sequence) specifies LNHDA as CDR1 and SQIVND as CDR2. About this clone itself: Its target antigen remains unknown. No per-base quality is available; no much larger clone lies one base away.

Healthy HIV-negative adults with no recently reported acute infections or vaccinations were included as donors. Only Caucasian adults living in Nashville, Tennessee, USA were represented among the donors. CD4+ T cells were enriched by magnetic negative selection, after which naive cells were positively selected on CD45RA and the negative fraction was taken as the memory subset. Blood was obtained by leukapheresis, after which PBMCs were separated by Ficoll-Histopaque density gradient centrifugation and cryopreserved in liquid nitrogen vapor phase. Analytical flow cytometry was used to check the purity and quantity of each magnetically sorted T cell population. From each sorted fraction, genomic DNA was isolated and quantified by UV absorbance on a Nanodrop 2000c.

Sequencing was performed on naive CD4+ T cells from PBMCs. This specimen's cell subset or site label, interpreted: CD45RA+ positively selected. The source is a man between 18 and 35 years old in good health. Some clones in this sample may be carry-over from other donors' samples. The rearranged chain carries TRBV19 and TRBJ2-2; the D gene could be TRBD1 or TRBD2, each one agreeing over 5 bases. CDR3 loop: CASTGASHTGELFF. The DNA sequence is as follows: TGTGCCAGCACCGGGGCTTCCCACACCGGGGAGCTGTTTTTT.